The entry below describes one TCR beta chain. The antigen remains unidentified. The protocol was immunoSEQ multiplex PCR, while the TCRdb copy is restricted to in-frame clones and leaves out a portion. The sample contains 30,000 to 40,000 clones, 86% of which appear only once. The sample comes from a study of T cells in localized non-small cell lung cancer. Study observations and caveats: Detection in adjacent lung was observed for a median around 55 of the top 100 tumor clones. Clonality of T cells reached its maximum in uninvolved adjacent lung, surpassing tumor.

This receptor was obtained from a male donor at least 60 years old with stage II lung adenocarcinoma. This specimen consisted of peripheral blood mononuclear cells, obtained before any cancer treatment.

CDR3 amino acids: CSGGAGVQETQYF. CDR3 nucleotide sequence: TGCAGCGGGGGGGCAGGAGTTCAAGAGACCCAGTACTTC. This chain connects TRBV29-1 to TRBJ2-5; either TRBD1 or TRBD2 may fit D (6 bases each). The germline V gene has CDR1 SQVTM and CDR2 ANQGSEA. The CDR3 consists of 13 residues. With 7 bases removed from V and 2 bases from J, the gap between germline ends came to 14 bases.